This T cell receptor beta chain came from a study of T cell repertoires in cytomegalovirus infection. Turning to the study itself: Alongside well-studied HLA-B-restricted CMV epitopes, recently identified HLA-C-restricted CMV epitopes were also used. Indicated by public TCR beta signatures were CMV infection and matching HLA type.

Germline V gives CDR1 SGHTA, CDR2 FQGNSA. This CDR3 spans 16 amino acids. The germline V and J ends were trimmed by 1 base and 7 bases, with 17 bases remaining between them. One entry per CDR3 protein results from TCRdb running MiXCR on the reads. The sample holds more than 250,000 distinct CDR3 sequences, approximately 25% seen once. Overall study results and limits: There were HLA-C-restricted CMV-specific TCR beta clonotypes dominating the ex vivo response. Totalled public TCR beta family frequency picked out people who carried CMV plus the relevant HLA.

At least ten counts were recorded for this clonotype. Its specificity is not known. The TCR sequence derives from a human donor in good health (CMV status not recorded). Some clones in this sample may be carry-over from other donors' samples. The chain uses TRBV7-2 and TRBJ2-1; D perhaps matches TRBD2 (5 bases). The sequencing here drew on cultured PBMCs, taken from culture after CMV antigen stimulation. The CDR3 is CASSLGARATGNEQFF. As DNA, the CDR3 is TGTGCCAGCAGCTTAGGGGCTAGAGCCACGGGAAATGAGCAGTTCTTC.